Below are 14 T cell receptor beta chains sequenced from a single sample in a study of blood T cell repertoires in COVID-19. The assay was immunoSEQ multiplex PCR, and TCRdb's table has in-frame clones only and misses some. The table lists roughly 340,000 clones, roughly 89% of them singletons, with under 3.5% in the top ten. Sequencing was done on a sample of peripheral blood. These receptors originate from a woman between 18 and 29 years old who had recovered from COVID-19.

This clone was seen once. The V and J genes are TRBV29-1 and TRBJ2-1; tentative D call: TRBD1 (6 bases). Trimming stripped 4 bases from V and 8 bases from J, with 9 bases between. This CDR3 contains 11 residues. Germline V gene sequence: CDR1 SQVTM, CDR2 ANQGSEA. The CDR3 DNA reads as TGCAGCGTTGGGAAGGGGGATGAGCAGTTCTTC. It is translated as CSVGKGDEQFF.

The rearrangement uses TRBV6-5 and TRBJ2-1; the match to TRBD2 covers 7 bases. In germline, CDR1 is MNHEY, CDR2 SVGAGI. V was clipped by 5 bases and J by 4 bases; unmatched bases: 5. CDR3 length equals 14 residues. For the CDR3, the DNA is TGTGCCAGCAGTAAGCGGGGACCTTACAATGAGCAGTTCTTC. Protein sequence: CASSKRGPYNEQFF.

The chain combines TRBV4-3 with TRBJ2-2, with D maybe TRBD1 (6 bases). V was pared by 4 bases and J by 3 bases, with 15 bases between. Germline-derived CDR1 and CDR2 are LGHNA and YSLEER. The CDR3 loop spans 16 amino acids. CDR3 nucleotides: TGCGCCAGCAGCCCGACAGGTCCCTTTTACACCGGGGAGCTGTTTTTT. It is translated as CASSPTGPFYTGELFF.

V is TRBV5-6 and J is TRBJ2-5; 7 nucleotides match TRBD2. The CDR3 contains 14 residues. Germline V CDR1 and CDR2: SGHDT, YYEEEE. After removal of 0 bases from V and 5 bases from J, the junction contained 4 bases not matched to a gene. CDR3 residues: CASSLGTGGETQYF. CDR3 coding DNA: TGTGCCAGCAGCTTGGGCACGGGAGGCGAGACCCAGTACTTC.

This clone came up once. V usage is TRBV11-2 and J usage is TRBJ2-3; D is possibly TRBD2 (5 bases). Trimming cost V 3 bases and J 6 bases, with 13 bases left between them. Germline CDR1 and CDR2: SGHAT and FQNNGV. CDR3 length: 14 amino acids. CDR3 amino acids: CASSFVWRPDTQYF. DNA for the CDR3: TGTGCCAGCAGCTTCGTTTGGAGGCCCGATACGCAGTATTTT.

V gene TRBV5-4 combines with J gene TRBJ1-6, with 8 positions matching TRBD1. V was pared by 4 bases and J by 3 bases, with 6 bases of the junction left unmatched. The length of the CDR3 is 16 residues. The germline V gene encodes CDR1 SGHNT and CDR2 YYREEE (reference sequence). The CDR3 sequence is CASSTNTGGYNSPLHF. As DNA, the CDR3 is TGTGCCAGCAGCACAAACACAGGGGGCTATAATTCACCCCTCCACTTT.

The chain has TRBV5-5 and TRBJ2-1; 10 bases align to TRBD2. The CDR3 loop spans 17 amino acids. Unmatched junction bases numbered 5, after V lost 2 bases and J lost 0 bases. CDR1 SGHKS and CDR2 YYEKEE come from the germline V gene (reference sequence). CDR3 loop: CASSLGLADHSYNEQFF. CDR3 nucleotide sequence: TGTGCCAGCAGCTTAGGACTAGCGGACCACTCCTACAATGAGCAGTTCTTC.

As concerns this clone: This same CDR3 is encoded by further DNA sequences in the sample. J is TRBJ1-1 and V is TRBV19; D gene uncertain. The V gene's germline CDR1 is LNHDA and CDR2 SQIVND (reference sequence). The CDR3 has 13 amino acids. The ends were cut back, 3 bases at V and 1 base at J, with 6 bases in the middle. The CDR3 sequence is CASSITGNTEAFF. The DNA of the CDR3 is TGTGCCAGTAGTATCACCGGGAACACTGAAGCTTTCTTT.

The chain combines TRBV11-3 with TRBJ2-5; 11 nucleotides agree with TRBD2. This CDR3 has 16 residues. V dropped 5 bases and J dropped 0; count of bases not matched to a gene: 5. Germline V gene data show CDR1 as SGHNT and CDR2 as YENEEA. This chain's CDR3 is CASSPRLAGNQETQYF. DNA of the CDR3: TGTGCCAGCAGCCCGCGACTAGCGGGAAACCAAGAGACCCAGTACTTC.

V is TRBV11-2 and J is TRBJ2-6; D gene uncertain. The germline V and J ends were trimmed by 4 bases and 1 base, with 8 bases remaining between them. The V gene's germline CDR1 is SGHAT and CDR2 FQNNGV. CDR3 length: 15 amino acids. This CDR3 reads CASSSMRSGANVLTF. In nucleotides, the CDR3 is TGTGCCAGCAGCTCTATGAGATCTGGGGCCAACGTCCTGACTTTC.

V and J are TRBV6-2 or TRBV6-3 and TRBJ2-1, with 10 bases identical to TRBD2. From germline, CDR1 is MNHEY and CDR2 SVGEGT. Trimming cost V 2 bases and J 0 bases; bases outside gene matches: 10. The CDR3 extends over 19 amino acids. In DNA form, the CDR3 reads TGTGCCAGCAGTTACCTGTCGAAACTAGCGGGGAGCTCCTACAATGAGCAGTTCTTC. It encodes CASSYLSKLAGSSYNEQFF.

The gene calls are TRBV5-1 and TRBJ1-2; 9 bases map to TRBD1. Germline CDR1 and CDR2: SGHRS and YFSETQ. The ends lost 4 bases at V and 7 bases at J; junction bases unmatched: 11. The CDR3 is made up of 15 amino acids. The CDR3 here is CASSPRDRVFGGYTF. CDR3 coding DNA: TGCGCCAGCAGCCCCCGGGACAGGGTGTTCGGTGGCTACACCTTC.

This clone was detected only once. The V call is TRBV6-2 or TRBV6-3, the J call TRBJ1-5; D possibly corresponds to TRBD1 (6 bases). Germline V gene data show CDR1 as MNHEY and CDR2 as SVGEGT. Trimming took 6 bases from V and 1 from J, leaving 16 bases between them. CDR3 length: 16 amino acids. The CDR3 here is CASSSPGGASNQPQHF. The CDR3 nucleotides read TGTGCCAGCAGCTCCCCGGGGGGGGCCAGCAATCAGCCCCAGCATTTT.

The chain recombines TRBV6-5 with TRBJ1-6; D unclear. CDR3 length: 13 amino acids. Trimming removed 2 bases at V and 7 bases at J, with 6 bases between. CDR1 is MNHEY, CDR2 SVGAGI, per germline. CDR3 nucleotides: TGTGCCAGCAGTTACGCGCGCAATTCACCCCTCCACTTT. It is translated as CASSYARNSPLHF.